The 16 T cell receptor beta chains given below trace back to one sample, sequenced in a study of blood T cell repertoires in COVID-19. The protocol was immunoSEQ multiplex PCR, while the TCRdb copy is restricted to in-frame clones and leaves out a portion. The sample carries roughly 150,000 clones, 80% to 90% recorded once. Sequenced material: peripheral blood. Receptor source: a woman aged 50 to 65 in a cohort sampled during active or convalescent COVID-19.

V usage is TRBV19 and J usage is TRBJ2-2; tentatively, D is TRBD1 (6 bases). CDR1 is LNHDA, CDR2 SQIVND, per germline (reference sequence). This CDR3 spans 14 amino acids. Trimming removed 3 bases at V and 6 bases at J, with 11 bases between. The chain's CDR3 is CASSMIQGSGELFF. CDR3 sequence (DNA): TGTGCCAGTAGTATGATACAGGGTTCCGGGGAGCTGTTTTTT.

CDR3 bases: TGTGCCAGCAGGGATGGACAGGGGGCTCGTGGAAACACCATATATTTT. Protein product: CASRDGQGARGNTIYF. The chain has TRBV5-5 and TRBJ1-3; 11 nucleotides match TRBD1. Germline V gene sequence: CDR1 SGHKS, CDR2 YYEKEE (reference sequence). The CDR3 has 16 residues. V gave up 5 bases and J gave up 3 bases; unmatched junction bases: 7.

This clone was seen a few times. The chain uses TRBV2 and TRBJ2-5, with 8 bases fitting TRBD2. Germline V gene lookup returns CDR1 SNHLY and CDR2 FYNNEI. The CDR3 length is 17 residues. The trim removed 7 bases at V and 4 bases at J, leaving 17 bases unmatched. This chain's CDR3 is CASKTAGALGGGETQYF. CDR3 DNA: TGTGCCAGCAAAACAGCGGGGGCTCTCGGCGGGGGAGAGACCCAGTACTTC.

This chain links TRBV21-1 with TRBJ2-7; whether TRBD1, the table's D call, matches the DNA was not checked. TRBV21-1 is a pseudogene. CDR3 length: 15 amino acids. For the CDR3, the DNA is TGTGCCAGCAGATTTGCCCGGGACAGTTCCTACGAGCAGTACTTC. This sequence encodes CASRFARDSSYEQYF.

The rearrangement links TRBV12-3 or TRBV12-4 to TRBJ1-2; unclear D gene. The germline V and J ends were trimmed by 6 bases and 6 bases, with 14 bases remaining between them. The length of the CDR3 is 13 residues. The CDR3 DNA follows: TGTGCCAGCAGGCTAGAGTTGGTGGATGGCTACACCTTC. Translating gives CASRLELVDGYTF.

The V gene is TRBV12-3 or TRBV12-4, the J gene TRBJ1-4; a weak D match, TRBD1 (5 bases). The CDR3 contains 13 residues. V was clipped by 3 bases and J by 8 bases, with 10 bases between them. The CDR3 sequence: CASSLGGQEKLFF. CDR3 nucleotides: TGTGCCAGCAGTTTGGGTGGACAAGAAAAACTGTTTTTT.

The chain links TRBV21-1 to TRBJ1-6; TRBD1 is the table's D call and was not checked against the DNA. TRBV21-1 corresponds to a pseudogene. This CDR3 has 16 amino acids. CDR3 amino acids: CASSKVGDRGRSPLHF. CDR3 nucleotide sequence: TGTGCCAGCAGCAAAGTGGGGGACAGGGGGAGGTCACCCCTCCACTTT.

This sequence joins TRBV6-5 and TRBJ2-7; a weak D match, TRBD1 (5 bases). CDR1 and CDR2 (germline): MNHEY, SVGAGI. V gave up 0 bases and J gave up 6 bases, with 15 bases separating them. The CDR3 totals 15 residues. The DNA of the CDR3 is TGTGCCAGCAGTTACTCTGGGCAGGGTCAAGGCGAGCAGTACTTC. Translation: CASSYSGQGQGEQYF.

CDR3 protein: CSVPSAGGLQETQYF. The CDR3 DNA is TGCAGCGTCCCATCGGCGGGGGGGCTTCAAGAGACCCAGTACTTC. This chain uses TRBV29-1 with TRBJ2-5; TRBD2 matches 9 bases. The CDR3 runs to 15 residues. Unmatched junction bases numbered 10, after V lost 6 bases and J lost 2 bases. Germline V gene sequence: CDR1 SQVTM, CDR2 ANQGSEA.

The J gene is TRBJ1-5, the V gene TRBV6-1, with D possibly matching TRBD1 (6 bases). The length of the CDR3 is 18 residues. V lost 2 bases and J lost 0, with 17 bases in between. The germline CDR1 and CDR2 sequences are MNHNS and SASEGT. The CDR3 nucleotides read TGTGCCAGCAGTGAATCTGTACAGGGCTCAAATAGCAATCAGCCCCAGCATTTT. This encodes CASSESVQGSNSNQPQHF.

CDR3 DNA: TGTGCCAGCAGCCAAAGCGGACGGCTCTATGGCTACACCTTC. Amino acids: CASSQSGRLYGYTF. This rearrangement joins TRBV14 to TRBJ1-2; D unresolved. V lost 2 bases and J lost 4, with 11 bases in between. CDR1 is SGHDN and CDR2 is FVKESK in the germline V gene. This CDR3 region has 14 residues.

The chain links TRBV6-5 to TRBJ1-3; a weak D match, TRBD1 (5 bases). Germline CDR1 and CDR2: MNHEY and SVGAGI. Deletions cut 6 bases from V and 4 bases from J, with 16 bases between. The CDR3 spans 15 residues. The CDR3, as DNA: TGTGCCAGCAGCAGCCCAGCGGGGGTGGGAAACACCATATATTTT. The encoded protein is CASSSPAGVGNTIYF.

The gene calls are TRBV21-1 and TRBJ2-7; the D call in the table, TRBD2, was not verified against the DNA. TRBV21-1 is given as a pseudogene. The CDR3 is 14 residues long. Written as DNA, the CDR3 is TGTGCCAGCAGCAAAGGGGACTACAGATACGAGCAGTACTTC. This encodes CASSKGDYRYEQYF.

The chain joins TRBV19 to TRBJ1-2, with D maybe TRBD1 (6 bases). The CDR3 length is 16 residues. Per germline, CDR1 LNHDA and CDR2 SQIVND (reference sequence). In DNA form, the CDR3 reads TGTGCAACGTGGAAAACCAAATACGGACAGTTCTATGGCTACACCTTC. It codes for CATWKTKYGQFYGYTF.

This chain joins TRBV6-1 and TRBJ2-1; D possibly corresponds to TRBD1 (5 bases). The CDR3 contains 15 residues. Germline V gene lookup returns CDR1 MNHNS and CDR2 SASEGT. Trimming took off 8 bases at V and 2 bases at J, with 16 bases between the two ends. CDR3 protein: CASSNSQVTYNEQFF. CDR3 bases: TGTGCCAGCTCGAACTCACAGGTCACCTACAATGAGCAGTTCTTC.

This chain connects TRBV5-5 to TRBJ2-1, with D unclear. There are 14 residues in the CDR3. Between the trimmed V and J ends, which lost 0 bases and 7 bases, there was a span of 11 bases. Germline V gene sequence: CDR1 SGHKS, CDR2 YYEKEE (reference sequence). The CDR3: CASSLAPGRNEQFF. The CDR3, as DNA: TGTGCCAGCAGCTTGGCCCCAGGCAGGAATGAGCAGTTCTTC.